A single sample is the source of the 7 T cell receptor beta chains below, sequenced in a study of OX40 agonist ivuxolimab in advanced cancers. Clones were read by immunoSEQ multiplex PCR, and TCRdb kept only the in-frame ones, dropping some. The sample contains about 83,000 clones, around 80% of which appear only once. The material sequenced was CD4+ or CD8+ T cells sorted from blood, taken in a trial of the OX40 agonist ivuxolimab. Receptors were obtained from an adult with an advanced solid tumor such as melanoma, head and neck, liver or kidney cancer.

CDR3 residues: CASSPSGTGREKLFF. CDR3 nucleotides: TGTGCCAGCAGTCCCTCTGGGACAGGGAGAGAAAAACTGTTTTTT. The genes are TRBV28 and TRBJ1-4; 9 positions match TRBD1. The trim removed 5 bases at V and 8 bases at J, leaving 9 bases unmatched. From germline, CDR1 is MDHEN and CDR2 SYDVKM. There are 15 residues in the CDR3.

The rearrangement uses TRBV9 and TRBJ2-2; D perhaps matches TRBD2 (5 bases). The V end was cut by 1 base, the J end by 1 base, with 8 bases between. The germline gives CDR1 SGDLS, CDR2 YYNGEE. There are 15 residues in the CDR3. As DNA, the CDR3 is TGTGCCAGCAGCGTACAGGCGGGGAACACCGGGGAGCTGTTTTTT. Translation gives CASSVQAGNTGELFF.

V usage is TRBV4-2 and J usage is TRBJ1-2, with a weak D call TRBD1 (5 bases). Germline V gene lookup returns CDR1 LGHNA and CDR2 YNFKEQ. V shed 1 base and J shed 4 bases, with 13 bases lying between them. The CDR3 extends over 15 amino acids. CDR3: CASSQVADRSYGYTF. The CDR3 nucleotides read TGTGCCAGCAGCCAAGTCGCCGACAGATCCTATGGCTACACCTTC.

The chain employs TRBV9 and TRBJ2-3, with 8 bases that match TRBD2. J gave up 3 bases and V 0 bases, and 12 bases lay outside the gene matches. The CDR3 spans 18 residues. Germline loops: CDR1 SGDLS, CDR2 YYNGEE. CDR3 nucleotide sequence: TGTGCCAGCAGCGTAGAAGCGTCCGCGGGGGGTGTGACAGATACGCAGTATTTT. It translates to CASSVEASAGGVTDTQYF. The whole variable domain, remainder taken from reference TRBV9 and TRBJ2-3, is DSGVTQTPKHLITATGQRVTLRCSPRSGDLSVYWYQQSLDQGLQFLIQYYNGEERAKGNILERFSAQQFPDLHSELNLSSLELGDSALYFCASSVEASAGGVTDTQYFGPGTRLTVL.

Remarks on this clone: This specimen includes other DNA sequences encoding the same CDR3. CDR3 DNA: TGCGCCAGCAGCTTGGGGACTACAGATACGCAGTATTTT. Translating gives CASSLGTTDTQYF. The gene calls are TRBV5-1 and TRBJ2-3, with D perhaps matching TRBD2 (5 bases). From germline, CDR1 is SGHRS and CDR2 YFSETQ. V lost 0 bases and J 3 bases, leaving 5 bases between the germline ends. The CDR3 spans 13 residues.

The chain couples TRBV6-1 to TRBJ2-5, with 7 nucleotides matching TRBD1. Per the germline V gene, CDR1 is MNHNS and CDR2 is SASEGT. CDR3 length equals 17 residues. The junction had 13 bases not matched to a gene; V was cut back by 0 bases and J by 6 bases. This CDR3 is CASSEALLETGRQTQYF. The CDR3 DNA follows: TGTGCCAGCAGTGAAGCGCTTCTAGAGACAGGGCGACAGACCCAGTACTTC.

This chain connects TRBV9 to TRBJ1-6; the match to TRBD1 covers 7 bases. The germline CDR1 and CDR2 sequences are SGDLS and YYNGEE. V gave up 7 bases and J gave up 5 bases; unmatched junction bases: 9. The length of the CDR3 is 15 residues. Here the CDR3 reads CASGGGTANNSPLHF. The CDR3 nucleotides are TGTGCCAGCGGTGGGGGGACAGCTAATAATTCACCCCTCCACTTT.